The TCR beta chain described here comes from a study of blood T cell repertoires in COVID-19. Study in general: COVID-19 samples collected from the United States, Italy and Spain covered acute and convalescent phases. From T cells, B-cell-depleted T cells, or PBMCs came the material, which was cDNA or gDNA.

Authors' methods: Nucleated cell number was recorded as an estimate derived from reference gene primer amplification. Generated by immunoSEQ multiplex PCR, the TCRdb table keeps only in-frame clones and is missing some. The DNA gave D and trimming, while V, J and clone size come from that table. The repertoire holds just under 350,000 clones, with 80% to 90% as singletons. Enrollment of patients from Seattle took place during active infection, with longitudinal follow-up. This clone has only a few counts. The CDR3 extends over 14 amino acids. The junction had 5 bases not matched to a gene; V was cut back by 6 bases and J by 0 bases. Germline V gene sequence: CDR1 ENHRY, CDR2 SYGVKD.

The chain joins TRBV10-3 to TRBJ2-7; 7 bases are a match to TRBD1. Sequencing was carried out using peripheral blood. This receptor was identified in a woman aged 45-65 years with COVID-19, enrolled during active disease. The CDR3 DNA is TGTGCCATCAGGGGACAGAAGAGCTCCTACGAGCAGTACTTC. It specifies CAIRGQKSSYEQYF.